The rows below give T cell receptor beta chains drawn from one sample of a study of lymphopenia after photon versus proton radiotherapy. Using immunoSEQ multiplex PCR, the repertoire was profiled, and TCRdb retains in-frame clones only, with some absent. The table has some 38,000 clones, more than 85% seen once; the top ten hold about 16%. The source was peripheral blood, collected from a patient treated with photon-based radiotherapy. The receptors come from a man aged 55 to 70 with cholangiocarcinoma. Each CDR3 is given with its conserved first and last residue. A D gene is named only where the DNA matches it firmly. Rows may omit the clone size; those that give it use once, few, many or a size class.

d_call j_call clone_size v_call cdr3_nt cdr3_aa
. TRBJ2-3 . TRBV9 TGTGCCAGCAGCGACCCAGGTAGCGGCTACACAGATACGCAGTATTTT CASSDPGSGYTDTQYF
. TRBJ2-1 . TRBV6-5 TGTGCCAGCAGTTCAACAGAATTCGGGGAGCAGTTCTTC CASSSTEFGEQFF
. TRBJ1-4 . TRBV5-1 TGCGCCAGCAGCTCGGGAGATGCGGGCGGTGAAAAACTGTTTTTT CASSSGDAGGEKLFF
TRBD1 TRBJ2-7 . TRBV5-1 TGCGCCAGCAGGTGGACAGGTGTCAGCTCCTACGAGCAGTACTTC CASRWTGVSSYEQYF
. TRBJ1-5 . TRBV28 TGTGCCAGCAGCGGCTCGGGACACCTCAGCAATCAGCCCCAGCATTTT CASSGSGHLSNQPQHF
. TRBJ1-3 . TRBV19 TGTGCCAGTCGACCAAGTTCTGGAAACACCATATATTTT CASRPSSGNTIYF
TRBD1 TRBJ2-5 . TRBV7-8 TGTGCCAGCAGTCCCCGGGACAGGGAAGGGGAGCAGTACTTC CASSPRDREGEQYF
. TRBJ1-4 . TRBV13 TGTGCCAGCAGGATGGGAACAACTAATGAAAAACTGTTTTTT CASRMGTTNEKLFF
TRBD2 TRBJ2-7 . TRBV6-1 TGTGCCAGCAGCTCGACTAGCGGACCCTACGAGCAGTACTTC CASSSTSGPYEQYF
. TRBJ2-7 once TRBV29-1 TGCAGCGTACTGGATGTCGAGCAGTACTTC CSVLDVEQYF
. TRBJ2-1 once TRBV5-1 TGCGCCAGCAGCTTGGCAGACAGCGGCAATGAGCAGTTCTTC CASSLADSGNEQFF
. TRBJ2-1 . TRBV7-3 TGTGCCAGCAGCTCACAAGGAGGGGTATTGGGGGAGCAGTTCTTC CASSSQGGVLGEQFF
TRBD1 TRBJ1-4 . TRBV7-9 TGTGCCAGCAGCGAGGGACAGGGGAATGAAAAACTGTTTTTT CASSEGQGNEKLFF
. TRBJ2-5 . TRBV19 TGTGCCAGTAGTATAATGGGGCTCCAGGGTGTAGAGACCCAGTACTTC CASSIMGLQGVETQYF
. TRBJ1-5 . TRBV18 TGTGCCAGCTCACCTGATATGACAGTGATGTTTTGTTATCCTCATTTT CASSPDMTVMFCYPHF
. TRBJ1-1 . TRBV28 TGTGCCAGCAGTTTACAGGGGCTGGGGGAAGCTTTCTTT CASSLQGLGEAFF
. TRBJ1-5 few TRBV28 TGTGCCACACTGCAAGGGAATAGCAATCAGCCCCAGCATTTT CATLQGNSNQPQHF
. TRBJ2-5 . TRBV11-3 TGTGCCAGCAGCCTCCGGGACTTAACGGAGACCCAGTACTTC CASSLRDLTETQYF
. TRBJ2-7 . TRBV7-2 TGTGCCAGCAGCTTAGATCGCACCTCCTACGAGCAGTACTTC CASSLDRTSYEQYF
TRBD2 TRBJ2-1 . TRBV12-5 TGTGCTAGTGGGTCGCAAGCGGGGGGCAATGAGCAGTTCTTC CASGSQAGGNEQFF
. TRBJ1-1 . TRBV10-1 TGCGCCAGCAGTGATCCAGGAGAGCCCTCTGAAGCTTTCTTT CASSDPGEPSEAFF
TRBD1 TRBJ2-7 . TRBV9 TGTGCCAGCAGCGCGAAGGGGACAGAAGCCTACGAGCAGTACTTC CASSAKGTEAYEQYF
TRBD2 TRBJ2-3 . TRBV10-3 TGTGCCATCATGACTAGCTCGACAGATACGCAGTATTTT CAIMTSSTDTQYF
. TRBJ1-1 . TRBV28 TGTGCCAGCAGTCCCGAAGACTTCGGGACTGAAGCTTTCTTT CASSPEDFGTEAFF
. TRBJ2-3 . TRBV10-3 TGTGCCACCCTCCTTACCAGCACAGATACGCAGTATTTT CATLLTSTDTQYF
. TRBJ1-1 . TRBV19 TGTGCCAGTAGTTGGGGTAACACTGAAGCTTTCTTT CASSWGNTEAFF
. TRBJ2-1 once TRBV6-5 TGTGCCAGCAGTTACGTCGGGGGAGAGTCCTACAATGAGCAGTTCTTC CASSYVGGESYNEQFF
TRBD1 TRBJ2-1 . TRBV2 TGTGCCAGCAGTGAATCAGGGGGTGAGCAGTTCTTC CASSESGGEQFF